These 20 T cell receptor beta chains were all obtained from the same sample, sequenced in a study of T cell responses to AZD1222 COVID-19 vaccine. Profiling relied on immunoSEQ multiplex PCR, and the TCRdb table lists in-frame clones only, not all of them. Of some 47,000 clones detected, approximately 86% appear once; the ten largest clones hold over 40%. Specimen: peripheral blood, collected on day 0 of AZD1222 vaccination. Receptors originate from an adult in good health.

Points on this clone: The identical CDR3 is also encoded by other nucleotide sequences in the sample. CDR3 nucleotide sequence: TGCGCCAGCAGCCCTGGTCCGAGCAATCAGCCCCAGCATTTT. Protein: CASSPGPSNQPQHF. V and J are TRBV5-1 and TRBJ1-5; no clear D. The CDR3 is made up of 14 amino acids. CDR1 and CDR2 (germline): SGHRS, YFSETQ. Trimming took off 4 bases at V and 1 base at J, with 9 bases between the two ends.

The chain recombines TRBV7-9 with TRBJ2-7, with D maybe TRBD1 (6 bases). V shed 5 bases and J shed 4 bases, with 18 bases lying between them. Germline CDR1 SEHNR, CDR2 FQNEAQ (reference sequence). The CDR3 is 15 residues long. In DNA form, the CDR3 reads TGTGCCAGCAGCCGTCAGGGGCCTCTGAGGTACGAGCAGTACTTC. Translation gives CASSRQGPLRYEQYF. Supplemented by reference TRBV7-9 and TRBJ2-7, the full variable domain reads DTGVSQNPRHKITKRGQNVTFRCDPISEHNRLYWYRQTLGQGPEFLTYFQNEAQLEKSRLLSDRFSAERPKGSFSTLEIQRTEQGDSAMYLCASSRQGPLRYEQYFGPGTRLTVT.

This clone has only one observation. J is TRBJ2-2 and V is TRBV27; D unresolved. CDR3 size: 14 residues. Germline assignment: CDR1 MNHEY and CDR2 SMNVEV (reference sequence). Trimming took off 3 bases at V and 7 bases at J, with 12 bases between the two ends. In DNA, the CDR3 is TGTGCCAGCAGTTTTGCGCTTGAGAGCGGGGAGCTGTTTTTT. Its translation: CASSFALESGELFF.

The chain combines TRBV7-9 with TRBJ2-3; no firm D call. Looked up from germline, CDR1 is SEHNR and CDR2 is FQNEAQ (reference sequence). This CDR3 is built from 12 residues. V gave up 5 bases and J gave up 3 bases, with 6 bases separating them. The CDR3 reads CASSLQTDTQYF. DNA for the CDR3: TGTGCCAGCAGCCTTCAGACAGATACGCAGTATTTT. Full variable domain (rest looked up from reference TRBV7-9 and TRBJ2-3): DTGVSQNPRHKITKRGQNVTFRCDPISEHNRLYWYRQTLGQGPEFLTYFQNEAQLEKSRLLSDRFSAERPKGSFSTLEIQRTEQGDSAMYLCASSLQTDTQYFGPGTRLTVL.

The gene calls are TRBV11-2 and TRBJ2-7; the D is unclear. With 5 bases removed from V and 3 bases from J, the gap between germline ends came to 14 bases. CDR1 and CDR2 (germline): SGHAT, FQNNGV. This CDR3 is built from 14 residues. CDR3 sequence: CASSPEFGSYEQYF. The CDR3 DNA reads TGTGCCAGCAGCCCCGAGTTTGGCAGCTACGAGCAGTACTTC.

The chain recombines TRBV14 with TRBJ1-4, with no clear D. V was trimmed by 5 bases and J by 3 bases, leaving 19 bases between them. Germline V gene data show CDR1 as SGHDN and CDR2 as FVKESK. The CDR3 consists of 17 residues. CDR3 in DNA: TGTGCCAGCAGCTCCCGGCCCGGAGATCCGGCTAATGAAAAACTGTTTTTT. Its translation is CASSSRPGDPANEKLFF.

This chain connects TRBV6-6 to TRBJ1-1; D is unclear. This CDR3 has 12 amino acids. Per the germline V gene, CDR1 is MNHNY and CDR2 is SVGAGI (reference sequence). V lost 4 bases, J lost 6 bases, and 9 bases lay in between. This chain's CDR3 is CASSSLGPEAFF. The CDR3 coding sequence is TGTGCCAGCAGTTCCCTTGGCCCTGAAGCTTTCTTT.

The J gene is TRBJ2-3, the V gene TRBV27; 11 bases are shared with TRBD2. CDR1 MNHEY and CDR2 SMNVEV come from the germline V gene (reference sequence). This CDR3 is 14 amino acids long. With 4 bases clipped from V and 5 bases from J, the junction kept 2 bases outside the gene matches. This chain's CDR3 is CASSSGLAGDTQYF. In DNA, the CDR3 is TGTGCCAGCAGTTCCGGACTAGCGGGAGATACGCAGTATTTT.

The V call is TRBV25-1, the J call TRBJ2-3; possibly TRBD2 for D (6 bases). CDR3 length: 17 residues. V lost 4 bases and J 2 bases, leaving 19 bases between the germline ends. Germline V CDR1 and CDR2: MGHDK, SYGVNS. The CDR3 here is CASSVGTLVQLTDTQYF. In nucleotides, the CDR3 is TGTGCCAGCAGTGTCGGGACTCTAGTACAACTCACAGATACGCAGTATTTT.

The V gene is TRBV5-6, the J gene TRBJ1-4; D perhaps matches TRBD1 (6 bases). Trimming left V 4 bases short and J 0 bases short, with 10 bases between. The CDR3 is 15 residues long. Germline CDR1 reads SGHDT; CDR2 reads YYEEEE. As DNA, the CDR3 is TGTGCCAGCAGCGAGACAGGAGCAACTAATGAAAAACTGTTTTTT. This codes for CASSETGATNEKLFF.

The rearrangement links TRBV2 to TRBJ2-7; 7 nucleotides agree with TRBD2. Germline CDR1 and CDR2: SNHLY and FYNNEI. Trimming cost V 10 bases and J 0 bases; bases outside gene matches: 9. The CDR3 covers 14 residues. The CDR3 region is CATRKAGTSYEQYF. CDR3 nucleotide sequence: TGTGCCACCCGGAAAGCGGGGACCTCCTACGAGCAGTACTTC. Variable domain in full (rest from reference TRBV2 and TRBJ2-7): EPEVTQTPSHQVTQMGQEVILRCVPISNHLYFYWYRQILGQKVEFLVSFYNNEISEKSEIFDDQFSVERPDGSNFTLKIRSTKLEDSAMYFCATRKAGTSYEQYFGPGTRLTVT.

This clone has only one observation. This chain connects TRBV19 to TRBJ2-3; D unresolved. Germline V gene lookup returns CDR1 LNHDA and CDR2 SQIVND (reference sequence). CDR3 size: 12 residues. Trimming took 3 bases from V and 3 from J, leaving 4 bases between them. Here the CDR3 DNA reads TGTGCCAGTAGTATCAGAACAGATACGCAGTATTTT. As protein: CASSIRTDTQYF.

This chain links TRBV29-1 with TRBJ2-7; TRBD1 or TRBD2 may be the D gene (5 bases each). Trimming took off 6 bases at V and 4 bases at J, with 19 bases between the two ends. The CDR3 spans 14 residues. From germline, CDR1 is SQVTM and CDR2 ANQGSEA. The CDR3 here is CSVAKSLGAYEQYF. The CDR3 bases are TGCAGCGTAGCCAAATCGCTCGGGGCGTACGAGCAGTACTTC.

This chain joins TRBV3-1 (or the pseudogene TRBV3-2) and TRBJ1-2, with 12 positions matching TRBD1. The CDR3 runs to 16 residues. V shed 0 bases, J shed 4 bases, and the junction held 3 bases outside the gene matches. Germline-derived CDR1 and CDR2 are LGHDT and YNNKEL (reference sequence). Here the CDR3 reads CASSQEGTGGFYGYTF. The CDR3 DNA follows: TGTGCCAGCAGCCAAGAGGGGACAGGGGGCTTCTATGGCTACACCTTC.

The J gene is TRBJ2-5, the V gene TRBV5-4; TRBD1 matches at 11 bases. Germline trimming cut 10 bases from V and 5 bases from J; bases unmatched to any gene: 4. Germline V gives CDR1 SGHNT, CDR2 YYREEE (reference sequence). The CDR3 extends over 12 amino acids. The CDR3 protein is CAGQGARETQYF. The CDR3 DNA is TGTGCCGGACAGGGGGCTCGGGAGACCCAGTACTTC.

This chain uses TRBV27 with TRBJ1-2; weak D call: TRBD1 (5 bases). From germline, CDR1 is MNHEY and CDR2 SMNVEV (reference sequence). This CDR3 contains 14 residues. The V end lost 5 bases, the J end lost 1 base, and 11 bases lay between the germline ends. CDR3 in amino acids: CASSAPGDNYGYTF. Here the CDR3 DNA reads TGTGCCAGCAGTGCCCCGGGGGATAACTATGGCTACACCTTC.

The chain is built from TRBV5-1 and TRBJ2-4; tentative D call: TRBD1 (6 bases). The ends were cut back, 3 bases at V and 4 bases at J, with 14 bases in the middle. CDR1 and CDR2 from the germline V gene are SGHRS and YFSETQ. The CDR3 has 15 residues. The CDR3 loop is CASSSNRELKNIQYF. CDR3 nucleotide sequence: TGCGCCAGCAGCTCGAACAGGGAGTTGAAAAACATTCAGTACTTC.

The chain uses TRBV6-5 and TRBJ2-7; tentatively, D is TRBD2 (6 bases). The ends were cut back, 6 bases at V and 0 bases at J, with 15 bases in the middle. Germline lookup yields CDR1 MNHEY and CDR2 SVGAGI. The CDR3 has 15 amino acids. As DNA, the CDR3 is TGTGCCAGCAGGATGCGGGGAAGGAGCTCCTACGAGCAGTACTTC. Translating gives CASRMRGRSSYEQYF.

The sample holds one count of this clone. This chain links TRBV28 with TRBJ2-1; 9 positions agree with TRBD2. Germline lookup yields CDR1 MDHEN and CDR2 SYDVKM. CDR3 length equals 15 residues. Trimming cost V 2 bases and J 8 bases; bases outside gene matches: 7. The CDR3: CASSLGRGRADEQFF. The DNA for the CDR3 is TGTGCCAGCAGTTTAGGCCGCGGGAGGGCAGATGAGCAGTTCTTC. The full variable domain, in which reference TRBV28 and TRBJ2-1 provide the parts outside the CDR3, is DVKVTQSSRYLVKRTGEKVFLECVQDMDHENMFWYRQDPGLGLRLIYFSYDVKMKEKGDIPEGYSVSREKKERFSLILESASTNQTSMYLCASSLGRGRADEQFFGPGTRLTVL.

The CDR3: CASSLWGRGTGELFF. DNA for the CDR3: TGTGCCAGCAGTTTGTGGGGGCGGGGCACCGGGGAGCTGTTTTTT. This chain joins TRBV27 and TRBJ2-2; D may match TRBD1 or TRBD2 (6 bases each). This CDR3 has 15 residues. V dropped 3 bases and J dropped 4 bases, with 12 bases sitting between them. The germline gives CDR1 MNHEY, CDR2 SMNVEV (reference sequence).